These T cell receptor beta chains were read from a single sample in a study of T-cell memory formation after mild COVID-19. TCRdb redid the calling of the 5' RACE reads with MiXCR, one entry per CDR3 protein. The repertoire holds 250,000 to 300,000 distinct CDR3 sequences, with approximately 16% as singletons. Input material: PBMCs or a T cell subset sorted from them (not recorded which). The receptors come from a man younger than 30 who had mild COVID-19 (a few samples of this study predate the infection). Cell type and time point are not known. Both conserved end residues are part of each CDR3. Each record gives: J gene, V gene, D gene, clone size, CDR3 DNA, CDR3 protein. D genes are given only for firm matches. Rows may omit the clone size; those that give it use once, few, many or a size class.

>TRBJ2-5|TRBV7-9|TRBD2|few
TGTGCCAGCAGCCCTCCCTGGACTAGCGGGGGAGAGACCCAGTACTTC
CASSPPWTSGGETQYF
>TRBJ2-3|TRBV25-1|.|.
TGTGCCAGCAGCCGCGTGGACACAGATACGCAGTATTTT
CASSRVDTDTQYF
>TRBJ2-5|TRBV4-1|.|many
TGCGCCAGCAGCCAACCTGAGGACAACCAAGAGACCCAGTACTTC
CASSQPEDNQETQYF
>TRBJ2-5|TRBV27|.|many
TGTGCCAGCAGTTTTCAGGGGAGAGAGACCCAGTACTTC
CASSFQGRETQYF
>TRBJ1-1|TRBV6-1|TRBD1|.
TGTGCCAGCAGTACGAAACCGGGACAGGGGCTCAACACTGAAGCTTTCTTT
CASSTKPGQGLNTEAFF
>TRBJ2-6|TRBV6-4|.|few
TGTGCCAGCATGGCCCATGGGGCCAACGTCCTGACTTTC
CASMAHGANVLTF
>TRBJ1-5|TRBV7-2|.|few
TGTGCCAGCAGCTATAGAGGGCAACAGCCCCAGCATTTT
CASSYRGQQPQHF
>TRBJ1-1|TRBV7-9|.|many
TGTGCCAGCAGCGACACGACGGGCACTGAAGCTTTCTTT
CASSDTTGTEAFF
>TRBJ2-5|TRBV6-5|.|few
TGTGCCAGCAGTTATCGGGCGGGGCGACAAGAGACCCAGTACTTC
CASSYRAGRQETQYF
>TRBJ2-1|TRBV11-3|TRBD2|few
TGTGCCAGCAGCTTTGGGAGCGGGGGGGCCTACAATGAGCAGTTCTTC
CASSFGSGGAYNEQFF
>TRBJ2-3|TRBV7-3|.|few
TGTGCCAGCAGCTTAACGGGCCGGACGCAGTATTTT
CASSLTGRTQYF